This T cell receptor (beta chain) came from a study of blood T cell repertoires in COVID-19. Clones were sequenced by immunoSEQ multiplex PCR, and TCRdb holds only the in-frame ones, with some missing. In the table there are 100,000 to 150,000 clones, about 77% of which are singletons. The CDR3 totals 12 residues. J was trimmed by 6 bases and V by 0 bases; bases with no gene match: 2. Germline V gene data show CDR1 as GTSNPN and CDR2 as SVGIG (reference sequence). The rearrangement joins TRBV30 to TRBJ2-7; 7 bases line up with TRBD2. The sequenced material came from peripheral blood. This TCR was sampled from a human donor in a cohort sampled during active COVID-19. CDR3 in amino acids: CAWSVGRGEQYF. CDR3 sequence (DNA): TGTGCCTGGAGTGTTGGGAGGGGCGAGCAGTACTTC.